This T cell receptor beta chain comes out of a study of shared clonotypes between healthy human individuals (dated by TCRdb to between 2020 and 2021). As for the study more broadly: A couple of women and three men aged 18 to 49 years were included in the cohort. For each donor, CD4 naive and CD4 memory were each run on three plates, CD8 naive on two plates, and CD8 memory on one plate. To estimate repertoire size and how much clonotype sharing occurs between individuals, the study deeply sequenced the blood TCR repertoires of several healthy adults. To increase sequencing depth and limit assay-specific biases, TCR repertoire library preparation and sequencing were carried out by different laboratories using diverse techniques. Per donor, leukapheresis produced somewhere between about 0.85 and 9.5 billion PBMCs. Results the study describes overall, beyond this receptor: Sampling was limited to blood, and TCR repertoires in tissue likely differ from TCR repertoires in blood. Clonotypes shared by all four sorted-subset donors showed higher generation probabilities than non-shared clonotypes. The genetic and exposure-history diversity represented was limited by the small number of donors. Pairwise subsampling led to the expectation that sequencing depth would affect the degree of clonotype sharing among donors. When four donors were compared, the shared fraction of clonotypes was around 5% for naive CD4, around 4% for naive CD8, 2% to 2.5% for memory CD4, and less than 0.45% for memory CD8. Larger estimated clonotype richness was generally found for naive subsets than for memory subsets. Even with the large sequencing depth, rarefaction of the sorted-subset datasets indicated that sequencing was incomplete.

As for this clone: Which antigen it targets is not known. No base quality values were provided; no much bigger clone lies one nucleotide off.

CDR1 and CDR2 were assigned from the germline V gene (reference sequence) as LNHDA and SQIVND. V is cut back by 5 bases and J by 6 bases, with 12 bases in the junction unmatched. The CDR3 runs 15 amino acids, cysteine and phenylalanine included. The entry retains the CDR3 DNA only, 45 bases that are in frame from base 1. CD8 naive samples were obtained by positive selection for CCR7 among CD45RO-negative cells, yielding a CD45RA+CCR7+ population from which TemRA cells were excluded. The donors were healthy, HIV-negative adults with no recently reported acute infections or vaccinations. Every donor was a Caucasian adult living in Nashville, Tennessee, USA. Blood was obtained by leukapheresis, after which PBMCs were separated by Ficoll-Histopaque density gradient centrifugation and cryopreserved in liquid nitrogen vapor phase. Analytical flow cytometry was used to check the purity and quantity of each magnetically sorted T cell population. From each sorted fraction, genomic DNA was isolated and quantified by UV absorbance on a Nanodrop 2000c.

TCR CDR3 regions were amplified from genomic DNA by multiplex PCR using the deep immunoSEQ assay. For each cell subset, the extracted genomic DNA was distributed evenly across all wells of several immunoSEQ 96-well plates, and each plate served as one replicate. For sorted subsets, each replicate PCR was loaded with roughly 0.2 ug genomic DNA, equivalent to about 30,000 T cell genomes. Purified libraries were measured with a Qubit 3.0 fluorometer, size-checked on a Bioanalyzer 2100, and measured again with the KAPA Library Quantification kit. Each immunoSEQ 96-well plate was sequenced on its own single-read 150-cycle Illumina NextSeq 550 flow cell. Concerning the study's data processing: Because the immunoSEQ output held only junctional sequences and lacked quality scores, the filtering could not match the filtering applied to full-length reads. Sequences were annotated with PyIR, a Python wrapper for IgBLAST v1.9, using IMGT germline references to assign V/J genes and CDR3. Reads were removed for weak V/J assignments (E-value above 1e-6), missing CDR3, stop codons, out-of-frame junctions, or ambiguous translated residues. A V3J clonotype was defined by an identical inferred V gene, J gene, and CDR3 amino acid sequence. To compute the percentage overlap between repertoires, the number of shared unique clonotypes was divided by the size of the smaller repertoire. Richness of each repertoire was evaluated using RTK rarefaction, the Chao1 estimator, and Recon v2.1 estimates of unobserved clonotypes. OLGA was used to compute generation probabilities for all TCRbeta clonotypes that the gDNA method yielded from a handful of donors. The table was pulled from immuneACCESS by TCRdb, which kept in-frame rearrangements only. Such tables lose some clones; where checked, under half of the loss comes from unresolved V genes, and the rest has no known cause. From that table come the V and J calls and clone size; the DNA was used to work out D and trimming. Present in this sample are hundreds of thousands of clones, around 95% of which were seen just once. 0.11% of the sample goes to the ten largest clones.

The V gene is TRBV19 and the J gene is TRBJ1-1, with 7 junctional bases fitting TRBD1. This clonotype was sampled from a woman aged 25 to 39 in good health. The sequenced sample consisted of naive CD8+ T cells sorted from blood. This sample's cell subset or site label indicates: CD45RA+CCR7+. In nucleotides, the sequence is TGTGCCAGTAGTCCTGAAGGGGGCGGTCGCCCTGAAGCTTTCTTT. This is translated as CASSPEGGGRPEAFF.